This entry features one T cell receptor (beta chain) sequence. The antigen is not known. The sample is drawn from a study of cytomegalovirus exposure and HLA in healthy donors. PCR employed 60 Vbeta and 13 Jbeta primers. The authors' processing: Counted up in a later analysis, unique TCR beta chains came to some 82 million, with roughly 11 million shared. Method: immunoSEQ multiplex PCR; TCRdb's copy keeps in-frame clones and lacks some. D and trimming were read from the DNA, whereas the V and J calls and clone size are those reported in that table. Altogether under 250,000 clones are present, over 75% being singletons, with the ten largest covering more than 8.5%. Losses at the gene ends were 3 bases for V and 7 bases for J; bases not matched to a gene: 4. Germline V gives CDR1 KGHSH, CDR2 LQKENI. This CDR3 is built from 15 residues. General study findings and limits: A link between a missense DCLRE1C variant and TCR beta V- and J-gene trimming emerged from a later analysis. With further analysis later on, most CMV-associated TCR beta chains appeared HLA-restricted.

This TCR was recovered from a woman aged 45-65 years in good health and CMV-seropositive. The sequenced sample consisted of PBMCs. This chain links TRBV18 with TRBJ1-6; 9 nucleotides match TRBD1. DNA for the CDR3: TGTGCCAGCTCACCTCGGGACAGGGTAAATTCACCCCTCCACTTT. Translated: CASSPRDRVNSPLHF.